These 21 T cell receptor beta chains share one sample of origin, sequenced in a study of T cell responses to AZD1222 COVID-19 vaccine. Produced via immunoSEQ multiplex PCR; TCRdb's table is partial and in-frame only. The repertoire has some 100,000 clones, roughly 88% of them found once; the top ten carry more than 10%. The sequenced sample was peripheral blood, obtained on day 0 of MenACWY control vaccination. These receptors came from an adult in good health.

The chain carries TRBV5-4 and TRBJ2-3; 12 bases match TRBD2. The ends lost 4 bases at V and 5 bases at J; junction bases unmatched: 5. The CDR3 extends over 15 amino acids. The germline gives CDR1 SGHNT, CDR2 YYREEE (reference sequence). The CDR3 sequence is CASSETSGGLDTQYF. CDR3 bases: TGTGCCAGCAGCGAGACTAGCGGGGGTTTAGATACGCAGTATTTT.

The rearrangement links TRBV4-1 to TRBJ1-2; D perhaps matches TRBD1 (6 bases). This CDR3 has 13 residues. Trimming removed 2 bases from V and 5 bases from J, with 9 bases in between. The germline CDR1 and CDR2 sequences are MGHRA and YSYEKL. CDR3 amino acids: CASSQTGRYGYTF. CDR3 DNA: TGCGCCAGCAGCCAAACAGGGCGGTATGGCTACACCTTC.

There are a few counts of this clone. The chain combines TRBV7-2 with TRBJ1-1, with 11 bases fitting TRBD1. V was clipped by 0 bases and J by 7 bases; unmatched bases: 4. The length of the CDR3 is 15 residues. Germline CDR1 SGHTA, CDR2 FQGNSA. The CDR3 loop is CASSLAWDRGIEAFF. For the CDR3, the DNA is TGTGCCAGCAGCTTAGCATGGGACAGGGGGATTGAAGCTTTCTTT. The entire variable domain, with the rest obtained from reference TRBV7-2 and TRBJ1-1, is as follows: GAGVSQSPSNKVTEKGKDVELRCDPISGHTALYWYRQSLGQGLEFLIYFQGNSAPDKSGLPSDRFSAERTGGSVSTLTIQRTQQEDSAVYLCASSLAWDRGIEAFFGQGTRLTVV.

V gene TRBV7-3 combines with J gene TRBJ2-3; 11 bases match TRBD1. Germline assignment: CDR1 SGHTA and CDR2 FQGTGA. The V and J ends lost 5 bases and 14 bases, in that order; junction bases with no gene match: 9. CDR3 length equals 13 residues. CDR3 sequence: CASSGTGGRRRYF. The CDR3 bases are TGTGCCAGCAGCGGGACAGGGGGAAGACGTAGGTATTTT. Using reference TRBV7-3 and TRBJ2-3 for the parts outside the CDR3, the full variable domain is GAGVSQTPSNKVTEKGKYVELRCDPISGHTALYWYRQSLGQGPEFLIYFQGTGAADDSGLPNDRFFAVRPEGSVSTLKIQRTERGDSAVYLCASSGTGGRRRYFGPGTRLTVL.

The chain is built from TRBV6-5 and TRBJ2-5; 7 positions agree with TRBD2. CDR3 length: 16 residues. The V segment lost 2 bases and the J segment 1 base; nucleotides outside the gene matches: 7. The germline V gene has CDR1 MNHEY and CDR2 SVGAGI. CDR3 region: CASSYPPASGQETQYF. CDR3 sequence (DNA): TGTGCCAGCAGTTACCCCCCGGCTAGCGGCCAAGAGACCCAGTACTTC.

This chain links TRBV7-3 with TRBJ2-1; the match to TRBD2 covers 15 bases. The CDR3 extends over 17 amino acids. With V trimmed by 5 bases and J by 2 bases, 4 bases remained unmatched. CDR1 SGHTA and CDR2 FQGTGA come from the germline V gene. CDR3 amino acids: CASSPWTSGRAYNEQFF. CDR3 in DNA: TGTGCCAGCAGCCCCTGGACTAGCGGGAGGGCCTACAATGAGCAGTTCTTC. The full variable domain, completed using reference TRBV7-3 and TRBJ2-1, is GAGVSQTPSNKVTEKGKYVELRCDPISGHTALYWYRQSLGQGPEFLIYFQGTGAADDSGLPNDRFFAVRPEGSVSTLKIQRTERGDSAVYLCASSPWTSGRAYNEQFFGPGTRLTVL.

The rearrangement links TRBV15 to TRBJ1-5; 7 positions match TRBD1. V lost 0 bases and J lost 2; bases outside the gene matches: 16. The V gene's germline CDR1 is LNHNV and CDR2 YYDKDF (reference sequence). This CDR3 spans 20 amino acids. The CDR3 DNA reads TGTGCCACCAGCAGAGATAAGGACAGGTACTCTACTCGGGGCAATCAGCCCCAGCATTTT. This codes for CATSRDKDRYSTRGNQPQHF.

V usage is TRBV9 and J usage is TRBJ2-5; tentatively, D is TRBD2 (5 bases). V lost 4 bases, J lost 5 bases, and 12 bases lay in between. Germline CDR1 and CDR2: SGDLS and YYNGEE. CDR3 length: 13 residues. The CDR3 loop is CASSPDYGETQYF. The CDR3 coding sequence is TGTGCCAGCAGCCCCGACTACGGGGAGACCCAGTACTTC.

This chain uses TRBV6-1 with TRBJ2-1, with unresolved D. The germline V gene has CDR1 MNHNS and CDR2 SASEGT. This CDR3 region has 16 residues. The ends were cut back, 2 bases at V and 2 bases at J, with 13 bases in the middle. CDR3 residues: CASSEPTPRPYNEQFF. The DNA for the CDR3 is TGTGCCAGCAGTGAACCAACCCCCCGGCCCTACAATGAGCAGTTCTTC.

The V gene is TRBV18, the J gene TRBJ1-1; D gene unclear. Trimming left V 6 bases short and J 0 bases short, with 17 bases between. Per the germline V gene, CDR1 is KGHSH and CDR2 is LQKENI. CDR3 size: 16 residues. The CDR3 spells CASSTGMRTMNTEAFF. CDR3 coding DNA: TGTGCCAGCTCTACCGGGATGAGGACCATGAACACTGAAGCTTTCTTT.

This chain connects TRBV6-5 to TRBJ1-1; D may be TRBD1 (5 bases). Deletions cut 6 bases from V and 1 base from J, with 9 bases between. The CDR3 is made up of 13 amino acids. Germline CDR1 and CDR2: MNHEY and SVGAGI. CDR3: CASSRQGNTEAFF. The CDR3 DNA reads as TGTGCCAGCAGCCGCCAGGGGAACACTGAAGCTTTCTTT.

The gene calls are TRBV2 and TRBJ2-1; D remains ambiguous. CDR1 is SNHLY, CDR2 FYNNEI, per germline. The CDR3 is 15 residues long. The ends were cut back, 4 bases at V and 0 bases at J, with 10 bases in the middle. CDR3 in amino acids: CASSGVNPSYNEQFF. In DNA, the CDR3 is TGTGCCAGCAGTGGGGTAAACCCCTCCTACAATGAGCAGTTCTTC.

The rearrangement links TRBV11-2 to TRBJ1-3, with D unclear. V lost 6 bases and J 0 bases, leaving 9 bases between the germline ends. Germline V gene sequence: CDR1 SGHAT, CDR2 FQNNGV. The CDR3 length is 14 residues. The chain's CDR3 is CASRTFRSGNTIYF. The CDR3 DNA follows: TGTGCCAGCAGGACCTTCCGCTCTGGAAACACCATATATTTT.

In this sample, this clone turned up once. This rearrangement joins TRBV28 to TRBJ1-5, with 8 bases matching TRBD1. The CDR3 is 14 residues long. From germline, CDR1 is MDHEN and CDR2 SYDVKM. The V and J ends lost 5 bases and 6 bases, in that order; junction bases with no gene match: 6. The CDR3 reads CASSPGGEVQPQHF. CDR3 DNA: TGTGCCAGCAGTCCAGGGGGCGAGGTTCAGCCCCAGCATTTT.

The chain uses TRBV2 and TRBJ2-1; 10 bases map to TRBD2. V gave up 6 bases and J gave up 7 bases; unmatched junction bases: 9. The germline V gene has CDR1 SNHLY and CDR2 FYNNEI. The CDR3 consists of 15 residues. The CDR3 protein is CASRFGLAGENEQFF. CDR3 nucleotides: TGTGCCAGCAGATTCGGGCTAGCGGGAGAGAATGAGCAGTTCTTC.

The rearrangement joins TRBV11-2 to TRBJ1-3; the D is unclear. The CDR3 loop spans 15 amino acids. The V end lost 0 bases, the J end lost 2 bases, and 8 bases lay between the germline ends. The germline gives CDR1 SGHAT, CDR2 FQNNGV. DNA for the CDR3: TGTGCCAGCAGCTTAGAGGGGTTGGCTGGAAACACCATATATTTT. Protein sequence: CASSLEGLAGNTIYF.

The chain combines TRBV27 with TRBJ1-5; D is possibly TRBD1 (5 bases). The germline V gene has CDR1 MNHEY and CDR2 SMNVEV (reference sequence). V was pared by 4 bases and J by 10 bases, with 14 bases between. There are 13 residues in the CDR3. As DNA, the CDR3 is TGTGCCAGCAGTTGGGGACGTTTCAGTCCCCAGCATTTT. Encoded protein: CASSWGRFSPQHF.

This clone was recorded only once. This chain joins TRBV29-1 and TRBJ1-5; D may be TRBD1 (5 bases). The CDR3 extends over 13 amino acids. The V and J ends lost 4 bases and 3 bases respectively, with 10 bases between them. Germline values: CDR1 SQVTM, CDR2 ANQGSEA. CDR3: CSVGSGFNQPQHF. CDR3 DNA sequence: TGCAGCGTTGGTTCAGGGTTCAATCAGCCCCAGCATTTT. The whole variable domain, remainder taken from reference TRBV29-1 and TRBJ1-5, is SAVISQKPSRDICQRGTSLTIQCQVDSQVTMMFWYRQQPGQSLTLIATANQGSEATYESGFVIDKFPISRPNLTFSTLTVSNMSPEDSSIYLCSVGSGFNQPQHFGDGTRLSIL.

This rearrangement joins TRBV19 to TRBJ1-5; unclear D gene. Trimming took 6 bases from V and 7 from J, leaving 10 bases between them. The CDR3 runs 12 residues. CDR1 LNHDA and CDR2 SQIVND come from the germline V gene (reference sequence). The CDR3 loop is CASRNTYQPQHF. CDR3 bases: TGTGCCAGTAGAAATACGTACCAGCCCCAGCATTTT. The entire variable domain, with the rest obtained from reference TRBV19 and TRBJ1-5, is as follows: DGGITQSPKYLFRKEGQNVTLSCEQNLNHDAMYWYRQDPGQGLRLIYYSQIVNDFQKGDIAEGYSVSREKKESFPLTVTSAQKNPTAFYLCASRNTYQPQHFGDGTRLSIL.

The chain employs TRBV21-1 and TRBJ1-2; whether TRBD1, the table's D call, matches the DNA was not checked. TRBV21-1 is a pseudogene. This CDR3 is built from 14 residues. DNA for the CDR3: TGTGCCAGCAGCAAAGGTGACCAGGTGAGTGGCTACACCTTC. It codes for CASSKGDQVSGYTF.

The chain is built from TRBV5-4 and TRBJ2-1; D is undetermined. Germline values: CDR1 SGHNT, CDR2 YYREEE (reference sequence). V was trimmed by 4 bases and J by 9 bases, leaving 17 bases between them. The CDR3 length is 14 residues. This CDR3 is CASSETRTQTEQFF. CDR3 nucleotides: TGTGCCAGCAGCGAAACGAGGACGCAGACTGAGCAGTTCTTC.